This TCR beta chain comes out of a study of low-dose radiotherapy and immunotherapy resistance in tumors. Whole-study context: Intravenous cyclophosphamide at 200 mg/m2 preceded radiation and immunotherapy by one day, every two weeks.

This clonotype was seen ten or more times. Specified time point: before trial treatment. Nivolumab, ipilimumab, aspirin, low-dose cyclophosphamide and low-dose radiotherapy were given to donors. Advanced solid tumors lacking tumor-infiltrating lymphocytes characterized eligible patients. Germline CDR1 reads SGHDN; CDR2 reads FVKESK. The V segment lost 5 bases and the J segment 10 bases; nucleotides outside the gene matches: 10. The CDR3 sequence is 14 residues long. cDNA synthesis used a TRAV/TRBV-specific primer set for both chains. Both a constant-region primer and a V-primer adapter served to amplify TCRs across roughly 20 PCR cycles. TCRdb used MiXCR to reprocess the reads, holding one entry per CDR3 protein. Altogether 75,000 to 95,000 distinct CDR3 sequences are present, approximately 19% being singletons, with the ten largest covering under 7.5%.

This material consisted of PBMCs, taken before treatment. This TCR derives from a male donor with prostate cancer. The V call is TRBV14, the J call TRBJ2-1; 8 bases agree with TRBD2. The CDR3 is CASSGRGDQREQFF. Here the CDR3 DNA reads TGTGCCAGCAGCGGGCGGGGGGACCAGCGAGAGCAGTTCTTC.